This is a list of T cell receptor beta chains from one sample in a study of graft-versus-host responses after intestinal transplantation. Profiling relied on immunoSEQ multiplex PCR, and the TCRdb table lists in-frame clones only, not all of them. The data show over 15,000 clones, 75% to 95% seen once. The sample in question was PBMCs, obtained 350 to 400 days after transplant. These receptor sequences come from a human patient who received an intestinal transplant, so some T cells may come from the graft donor. Both conserved end residues are part of each CDR3. D genes are given only for firm matches. Not every row has a clone size; where given, it reads once, few, many or a size class.

V gene: TRBV7-3
clone size: -
J gene: TRBJ2-1
D gene: -
CDR3 protein: CASSPRGTFYNEQFF
CDR3 DNA: TGTGCCAGCAGCCCGAGGGGCACATTCTACAATGAGCAGTTCTTC

V gene: TRBV4-1
clone size: -
J gene: TRBJ1-3
D gene: -
CDR3 protein: CASSQGLSGNTIYF
CDR3 DNA: TGCGCCAGCAGCCAAGGTCTCTCTGGAAACACCATATATTTT

V gene: TRBV28
clone size: -
J gene: TRBJ1-4
D gene: -
CDR3 protein: CASRDFNEKLFF
CDR3 DNA: TGTGCCAGCAGGGATTTTAATGAAAAACTGTTTTTT

V gene: TRBV11-2
clone size: -
J gene: TRBJ2-7
D gene: -
CDR3 protein: CASSSPWTETYEQYF
CDR3 DNA: TGTGCCAGCAGCTCACCCTGGACAGAAACCTACGAGCAGTACTTC

V gene: TRBV6-1
clone size: -
J gene: TRBJ2-7
D gene: -
CDR3 protein: CASSETEGDIDEQYF
CDR3 DNA: TGTGCCAGCAGTGAAACGGAGGGTGATATCGACGAGCAGTACTTC

V gene: TRBV2
clone size: -
J gene: TRBJ2-3
D gene: TRBD2
CDR3 protein: CASSGLGGGQDTDTQYF
CDR3 DNA: TGTGCCAGCAGTGGTTTGGGCGGGGGGCAGGACACAGATACGCAGTATTTT

V gene: TRBV10-1
clone size: -
J gene: TRBJ2-7
D gene: -
CDR3 protein: CASRPRGGRDSYEQYF
CDR3 DNA: TGCGCCAGCAGACCTAGAGGCGGGCGGGACTCCTACGAGCAGTACTTC

V gene: TRBV9
clone size: -
J gene: TRBJ1-1
D gene: -
CDR3 protein: CASSVGRYTEAFF
CDR3 DNA: TGTGCCAGCAGCGTAGGGAGGTACACTGAAGCTTTCTTT

V gene: TRBV6-6
clone size: -
J gene: TRBJ1-1
D gene: -
CDR3 protein: CASHPGAYAEAFF
CDR3 DNA: TGTGCCAGCCACCCAGGGGCCTACGCGGAAGCTTTCTTT

V gene: TRBV6-6
clone size: -
J gene: TRBJ1-5
D gene: -
CDR3 protein: CASSYPLGQGDQPQHF
CDR3 DNA: TGTGCCAGCAGTTACCCCTTAGGGCAGGGTGATCAGCCCCAGCATTTT

V gene: TRBV9
clone size: -
J gene: TRBJ2-2
D gene: -
CDR3 protein: CASSHLVAAGELFF
CDR3 DNA: TGTGCCAGCAGCCACCTTGTTGCGGCCGGGGAGCTGTTTTTT

V gene: TRBV7-3
clone size: once
J gene: TRBJ2-1
D gene: -
CDR3 protein: CASSSQGGEQFF
CDR3 DNA: TGTGCCAGCAGCTCCCAGGGGGGTGAGCAGTTCTTC